These 16 T cell receptor beta chains originate from one sample sequenced in a study of cytomegalovirus exposure and HLA in healthy donors. The PCR employed 60 Vbeta primers together with 13 Jbeta primers. The protocol was immunoSEQ multiplex PCR, while the TCRdb copy is restricted to in-frame clones and leaves out a portion. The data hold some 95,000 clones, with 65% to 80% observed a single time. Sequencing input: PBMCs. The receptor source for this set is a woman under 30 in good health and CMV-seropositive.

In its sample, this clone was seen a few times. The rearrangement uses TRBV27 and TRBJ1-1; no clear D. The germline V and J ends were trimmed by 5 bases and 5 bases, with 9 bases remaining between them. The germline CDR1 and CDR2 sequences are MNHEY and SMNVEV (reference sequence). This CDR3 is built from 12 residues. The CDR3 DNA sequence: TGTGCCAGCAGTACCGGAGGGACTGAAGCTTTCTTT. Residues: CASSTGGTEAFF.

The table lists this clone with a few counts. The CDR3 sequence: CATSRARTGRSGANVLTF. The CDR3 bases are TGTGCCACCAGCAGAGCTCGTACAGGCCGCTCTGGGGCCAACGTCCTGACTTTC. The V gene is TRBV15, the J gene TRBJ2-6; D may be TRBD1 (5 bases). V was clipped by 1 base and J by 0 bases, with 13 bases between them. This CDR3 region has 18 residues. Germline assignment: CDR1 LNHNV and CDR2 YYDKDF (reference sequence).

The chain is built from TRBV7-6 and TRBJ2-7; 10 bases match TRBD2. The CDR3 spans 13 residues. Trimming removed 5 bases from V and 6 bases from J; junction bases left unmatched: 4. Per germline, CDR1 SGHVS and CDR2 FNYEAQ. The CDR3 nucleotides read TGTGCCAGCAGCCCCGGGACTAGCGTCGAGCAGTACTTC. Amino acids: CASSPGTSVEQYF. The complete variable domain, with remaining parts taken from reference TRBV7-6 and TRBJ2-7, reads GAGVSQSPRYKVTKRGQDVALRCDPISGHVSLYWYRQALGQGPEFLTYFNYEAQQDKSGLPNDRFSAERPEGSISTLTIQRTEQRDSAMYRCASSPGTSVEQYFGPGTRLTVT.

V usage is TRBV27 and J usage is TRBJ2-2; no clear D gene. The CDR3 runs 14 residues. The ends were cut back, 5 bases at V and 5 bases at J, with 12 bases in the middle. Germline V gene sequence: CDR1 MNHEY, CDR2 SMNVEV (reference sequence). CDR3 in amino acids: CASSGNSQTGELFF. In DNA, the CDR3 is TGTGCCAGCAGTGGCAATAGCCAGACCGGGGAGCTGTTTTTT.

This chain uses TRBV23-1 with TRBJ1-2; 7 nucleotides agree with TRBD1. TRBV23-1 is classed as an ORF, of uncertain function. This CDR3 contains 13 residues. V lost 9 bases, J lost 6 bases, and 10 bases stayed unmatched. The CDR3 nucleotides are TGCGCCAGTTCCCCGGGGGACAGCAATGGCTACACCTTC. This encodes CASSPGDSNGYTF.

The V gene is TRBV27, the J gene TRBJ2-1, with 9 bases identical to TRBD2. CDR1 and CDR2 (germline): MNHEY, SMNVEV (reference sequence). This CDR3 spans 15 amino acids. V shed 6 bases, J shed 2 bases, and the junction held 5 bases outside the gene matches. The CDR3 protein is CASRIAGVAYNEQFF. The DNA of the CDR3 is TGTGCCAGCAGGATAGCGGGGGTTGCCTACAATGAGCAGTTCTTC.

This clone appeared once. Compared with germline, one end of the junction differs, possibly owing to a read error. The V and J genes are TRBV27 and TRBJ2-7; 11 bases fit TRBD2. Germline-derived CDR1 and CDR2 are MNHEY and SMNVEV (reference sequence). This CDR3 contains 16 residues. Here the CDR3 reads CASSSTGTSGPYEQCF. CDR3 DNA sequence: TGTGCCAGCAGTTCTACCGGGACTAGCGGTCCCTACGAGCAGTGCTTC.

The chain employs TRBV5-4 and TRBJ2-7, with D perhaps TRBD1 (6 bases). Germline V gene sequence: CDR1 SGHNT, CDR2 YYREEE (reference sequence). CDR3 size: 15 residues. Trimming left V 5 bases short and J 0 bases short, with 15 bases between. DNA for the CDR3: TGTGCCAGCAGTCCGCCAGGGGCTGCCTCCTACGAGCAGTACTTC. Encoded protein: CASSPPGAASYEQYF. Complete variable domain (other parts from reference TRBV5-4 and TRBJ2-7): ETGVTQSPTHLIKTRGQQVTLRCSSQSGHNTVSWYQQALGQGPQFIFQYYREEENGRGNFPPRFSGLQFPNYSSELNVNALELDDSALYLCASSPPGAASYEQYFGPGTRLTVT.

In its sample, this clone was seen once. This chain uses TRBV11-3 with TRBJ2-7; 12 bases are a match to TRBD1. Trimming removed 5 bases from V and 2 bases from J; junction bases left unmatched: 10. Germline CDR1 reads SGHNT; CDR2 reads YENEEA. The CDR3 runs 17 residues. The CDR3 nucleotides read TGTGCCAGCAGCCTCAATACCGGGACAGGGGGCCCCTACGAGCAGTACTTC. Translated: CASSLNTGTGGPYEQYF.

The chain has TRBV6-5 and TRBJ2-7; 10 bases align to TRBD2. The trim removed 4 bases at V and 5 bases at J, leaving 11 bases unmatched. Germline V gene lookup returns CDR1 MNHEY and CDR2 SVGAGI. The CDR3 is 16 residues long. The CDR3 sequence is CASSWASGSLKNEQYF. CDR3 DNA sequence: TGTGCCAGCAGTTGGGCTAGCGGGAGCTTGAAAAACGAGCAGTACTTC.

This chain links TRBV9 with TRBJ2-5; tentatively, D is TRBD1 (6 bases). Germline V gene sequence: CDR1 SGDLS, CDR2 YYNGEE. The CDR3 sequence is 14 residues long. Trimming cost V 0 bases and J 5 bases, with 11 bases left between them. CDR3 sequence (DNA): TGTGCCAGCAGCGTAGGCGGGCAGGGGGAGACCCAGTACTTC. Amino acids: CASSVGGQGETQYF.

The rearrangement links TRBV5-4 to TRBJ1-4; tentatively, D is TRBD1 (5 bases). The CDR3 is 16 residues long. The germline CDR1 and CDR2 sequences are SGHNT and YYREEE (reference sequence). The V end was cut by 0 bases, the J end by 5 bases, with 14 bases between. The CDR3 spells CASSLGQKAGNEKLFF. The CDR3 bases are TGTGCCAGCAGCTTGGGACAGAAAGCTGGGAATGAAAAACTGTTTTTT.

This rearrangement joins TRBV19 to TRBJ2-1, with D possibly matching TRBD1 (6 bases). This CDR3 is built from 13 residues. The germline V gene encodes CDR1 LNHDA and CDR2 SQIVND (reference sequence). V shed 2 bases and J shed 9 bases, with 11 bases lying between them. The DNA for the CDR3 is TGTGCCAGTAGTATAATGACAGGAGGTGAGCAGTTCTTC. Residues: CASSIMTGGEQFF.

The rearrangement joins TRBV7-6 to TRBJ2-3; 10 bases match TRBD2. This CDR3 has 19 amino acids. V was clipped by 4 bases and J by 2 bases; unmatched bases: 15. From germline, CDR1 is SGHVS and CDR2 FNYEAQ. CDR3 loop: CASSSLPQTSGANTDTQYF. The CDR3 DNA sequence: TGTGCCAGCAGCTCCTTACCCCAAACTAGCGGGGCCAACACAGATACGCAGTATTTT. The whole variable domain, remainder taken from reference TRBV7-6 and TRBJ2-3, is GAGVSQSPRYKVTKRGQDVALRCDPISGHVSLYWYRQALGQGPEFLTYFNYEAQQDKSGLPNDRFSAERPEGSISTLTIQRTEQRDSAMYRCASSSLPQTSGANTDTQYFGPGTRLTVL.

The chain is built from TRBV5-6 and TRBJ1-1; TRBD1 agrees at 12 bases. The CDR3 runs to 18 residues. From germline, CDR1 is SGHDT and CDR2 YYEEEE. The trim removed 7 bases at V and 8 bases at J, leaving 21 bases unmatched. CDR3 sequence reads: CASRGKRDRGPGRGEAFF. CDR3 DNA: TGTGCCAGCCGAGGAAAACGGGACAGGGGGCCGGGGAGAGGGGAAGCTTTCTTT.

CDR3 residues: CASSLGLAGLPDTQYF. The CDR3 nucleotides are TGTGCCAGCAGCTTGGGACTAGCGGGCTTGCCAGATACGCAGTATTTT. The V and J genes are TRBV7-3 and TRBJ2-3; 12 bases align to TRBD2. CDR1 SGHTA and CDR2 FQGTGA come from the germline V gene. The CDR3 spans 16 residues. J lost 4 bases, V lost 3 bases, and 5 bases had no gene match. Supplemented by reference TRBV7-3 and TRBJ2-3, the full variable domain reads GAGVSQTPSNKVTEKGKYVELRCDPISGHTALYWYRQSLGQGPEFLIYFQGTGAADDSGLPNDRFFAVRPEGSVSTLKIQRTERGDSAVYLCASSLGLAGLPDTQYFGPGTRLTVL.